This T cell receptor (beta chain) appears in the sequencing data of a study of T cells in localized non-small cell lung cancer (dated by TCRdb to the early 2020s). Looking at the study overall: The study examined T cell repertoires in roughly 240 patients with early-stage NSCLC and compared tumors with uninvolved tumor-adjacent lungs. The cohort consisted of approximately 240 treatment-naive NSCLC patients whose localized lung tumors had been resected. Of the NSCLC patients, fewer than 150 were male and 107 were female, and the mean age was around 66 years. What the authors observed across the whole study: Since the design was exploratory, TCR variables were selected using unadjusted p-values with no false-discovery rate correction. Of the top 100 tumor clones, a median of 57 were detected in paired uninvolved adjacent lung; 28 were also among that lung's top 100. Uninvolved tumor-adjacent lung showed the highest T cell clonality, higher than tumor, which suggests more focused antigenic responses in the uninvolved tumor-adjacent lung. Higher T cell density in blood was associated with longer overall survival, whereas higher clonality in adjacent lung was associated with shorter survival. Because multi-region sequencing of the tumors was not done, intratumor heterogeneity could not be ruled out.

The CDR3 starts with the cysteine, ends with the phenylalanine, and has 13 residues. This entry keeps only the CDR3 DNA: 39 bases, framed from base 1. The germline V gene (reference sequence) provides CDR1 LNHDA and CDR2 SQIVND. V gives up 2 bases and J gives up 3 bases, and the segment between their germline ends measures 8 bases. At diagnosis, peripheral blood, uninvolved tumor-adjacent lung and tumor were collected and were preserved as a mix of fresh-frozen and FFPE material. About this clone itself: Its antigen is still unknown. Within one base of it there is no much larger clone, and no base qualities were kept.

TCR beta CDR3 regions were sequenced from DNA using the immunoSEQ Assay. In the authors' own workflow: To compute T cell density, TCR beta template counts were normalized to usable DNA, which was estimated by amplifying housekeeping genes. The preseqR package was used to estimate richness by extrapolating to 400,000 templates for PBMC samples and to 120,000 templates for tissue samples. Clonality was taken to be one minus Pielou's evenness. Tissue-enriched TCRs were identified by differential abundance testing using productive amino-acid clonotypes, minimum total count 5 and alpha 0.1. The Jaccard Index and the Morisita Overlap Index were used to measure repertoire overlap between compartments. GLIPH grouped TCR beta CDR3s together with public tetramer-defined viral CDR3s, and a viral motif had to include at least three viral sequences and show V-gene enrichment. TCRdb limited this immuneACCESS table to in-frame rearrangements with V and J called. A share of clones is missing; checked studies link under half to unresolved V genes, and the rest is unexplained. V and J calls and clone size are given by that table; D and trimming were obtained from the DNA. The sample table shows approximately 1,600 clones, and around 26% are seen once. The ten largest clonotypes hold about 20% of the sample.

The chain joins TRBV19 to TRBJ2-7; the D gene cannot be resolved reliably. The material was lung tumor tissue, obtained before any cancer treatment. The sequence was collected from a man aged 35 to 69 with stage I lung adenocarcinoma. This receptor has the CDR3 CASSISGIYEQYF. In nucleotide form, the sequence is TGTGCCAGTAGTATATCGGGTATCTACGAGCAGTACTTC.